This TCR beta chain was recovered during a study of radiotherapy plus CTLA-4 blockade in lung cancer. Study-level background: In approximately 17% of patients, objective responses were seen; approximately 30% had disease control.

CTLA-4 blockade using ipilimumab, together with focal radiation, was received by patients with chemo-refractory metastatic non-small-cell lung cancer. Trimming left V 1 base short and J 4 bases short, with 18 bases between. Looked up from germline, CDR1 is PRHDT and CDR2 is FYEKMQ (reference sequence). The CDR3 length is 17 residues. TCRdb's table, derived via immunoSEQ multiplex PCR, lists solely in-frame clones and lacks some. The sample holds 60,000 or so clones, over 65% seen once. The clonotype comes from a human donor with non-small cell lung cancer who had a partial response to radiotherapy plus ipilimumab. The specimen was peripheral blood, collected from a patient treated with radiotherapy plus ipilimumab. The V call is TRBV13, the J call TRBJ2-3; a possible D gene is TRBD1 (6 bases). The CDR3: CASSLVPLGASADTQYF. The CDR3, as DNA: TGTGCCAGCAGCTTAGTCCCCTTGGGGGCAAGCGCAGATACGCAGTATTTT.